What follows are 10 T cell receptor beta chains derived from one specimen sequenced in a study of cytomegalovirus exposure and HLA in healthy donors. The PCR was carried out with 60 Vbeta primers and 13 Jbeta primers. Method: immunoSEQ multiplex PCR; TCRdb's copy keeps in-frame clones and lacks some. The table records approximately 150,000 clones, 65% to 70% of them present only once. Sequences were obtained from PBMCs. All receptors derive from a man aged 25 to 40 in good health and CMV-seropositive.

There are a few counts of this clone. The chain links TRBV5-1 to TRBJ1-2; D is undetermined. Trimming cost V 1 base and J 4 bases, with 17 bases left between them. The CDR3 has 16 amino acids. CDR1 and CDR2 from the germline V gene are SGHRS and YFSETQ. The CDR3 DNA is TGCGCCAGCAGCTTGAGGCACTTCGGACTGGGCTATGGCTACACCTTC. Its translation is CASSLRHFGLGYGYTF.

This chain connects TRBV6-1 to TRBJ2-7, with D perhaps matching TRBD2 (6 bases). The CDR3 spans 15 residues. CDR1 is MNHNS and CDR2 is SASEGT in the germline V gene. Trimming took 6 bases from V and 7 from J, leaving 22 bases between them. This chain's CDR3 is CASSAGLRPRDEQYF. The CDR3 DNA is TGTGCCAGCAGCGCGGGGCTACGCCCTCGTGATGAGCAGTACTTC.

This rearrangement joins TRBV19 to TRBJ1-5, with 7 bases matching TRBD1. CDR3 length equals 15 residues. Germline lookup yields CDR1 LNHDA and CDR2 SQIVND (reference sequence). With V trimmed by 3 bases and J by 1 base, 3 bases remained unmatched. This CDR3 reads CASSMYRGSNQPQHF. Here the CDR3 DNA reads TGTGCCAGTAGTATGTACAGGGGCAGCAATCAGCCCCAGCATTTT.

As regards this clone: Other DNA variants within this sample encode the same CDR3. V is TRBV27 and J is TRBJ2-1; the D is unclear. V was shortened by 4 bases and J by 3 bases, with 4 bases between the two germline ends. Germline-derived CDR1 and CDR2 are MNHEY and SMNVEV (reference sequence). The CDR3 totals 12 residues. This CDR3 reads CASSSGYNEQFF. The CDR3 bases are TGTGCCAGCAGTTCGGGCTACAATGAGCAGTTCTTC.

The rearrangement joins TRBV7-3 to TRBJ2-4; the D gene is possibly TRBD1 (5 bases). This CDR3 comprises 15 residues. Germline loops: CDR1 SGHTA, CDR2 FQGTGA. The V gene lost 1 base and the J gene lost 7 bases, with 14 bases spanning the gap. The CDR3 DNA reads TGTGCCAGCAGCTTAAGTGCAGGGTTTGAGAACATTCAGTACTTC. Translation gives CASSLSAGFENIQYF.

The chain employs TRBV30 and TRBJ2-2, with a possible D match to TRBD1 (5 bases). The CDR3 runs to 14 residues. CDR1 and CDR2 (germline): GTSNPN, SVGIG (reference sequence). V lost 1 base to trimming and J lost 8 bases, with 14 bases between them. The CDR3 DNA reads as TGTGCCTGGAGTGCGCCAGGGCCCCCGGGGGAGCTGTTTTTT. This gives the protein CAWSAPGPPGELFF.

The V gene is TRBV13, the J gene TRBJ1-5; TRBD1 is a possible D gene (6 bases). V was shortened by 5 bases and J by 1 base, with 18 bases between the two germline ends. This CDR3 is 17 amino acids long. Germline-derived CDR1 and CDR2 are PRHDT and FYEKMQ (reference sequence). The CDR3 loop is CASSQGGGRRSNQPQHF. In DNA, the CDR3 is TGTGCCAGCAGCCAAGGCGGGGGGCGGCGGAGCAATCAGCCCCAGCATTTT.

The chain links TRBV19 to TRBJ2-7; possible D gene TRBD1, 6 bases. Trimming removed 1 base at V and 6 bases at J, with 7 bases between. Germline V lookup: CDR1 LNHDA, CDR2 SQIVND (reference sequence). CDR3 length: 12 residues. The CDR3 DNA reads TGTGCCAGTAGTATAGTAGGGGGCGAGCAGTACTTC. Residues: CASSIVGGEQYF.

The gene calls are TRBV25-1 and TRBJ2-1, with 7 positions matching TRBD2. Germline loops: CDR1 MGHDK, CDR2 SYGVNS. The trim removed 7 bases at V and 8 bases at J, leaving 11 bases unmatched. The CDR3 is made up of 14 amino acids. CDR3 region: CASTTGRWVHEQFF. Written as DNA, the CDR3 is TGTGCCAGCACCACCGGGAGGTGGGTACATGAGCAGTTCTTC.

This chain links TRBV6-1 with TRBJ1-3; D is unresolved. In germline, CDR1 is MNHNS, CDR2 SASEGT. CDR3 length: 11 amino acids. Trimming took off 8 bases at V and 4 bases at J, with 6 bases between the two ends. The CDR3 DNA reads TGTGCCAGCCCGAGGGGAAACACCATATATTTT. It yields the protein CASPRGNTIYF.